The clone carrying this T cell receptor beta chain was observed at least ten times. Its antigen is as yet unknown. Blood draws of 5 to 7 milliliters of peripheral blood occurred at each of two time points. Genomic DNA was the source, and TCR beta CDR3 was amplified from it by two-round multiplex PCR. Gene-specific primers for each TRBV and TRBJ gene drove first-round PCR. Via MiXCR, TCRdb re-called the multiplex PCR reads, giving one row per CDR3 protein. The sample holds about 13,000 distinct CDR3 sequences, roughly 40% seen once. This record comes from a study of prognosis after radiotherapy for stage I lung cancer. Whole-study findings and limits: In patients receiving stereotactic body radiation therapy, unique TCR clone counts fell afterward, median about 10,000 versus 6,900.

The CDR3 loop spans 14 amino acids. Trimming took 7 bases from V and 0 from J, leaving 13 bases between them. Germline CDR1 is DFQATT and CDR2 is SNEGSKA (reference sequence). J is TRBJ2-1 and V is TRBV20-1; D is unclear. Specimen: PBMCs, collected before or after stereotactic body radiation therapy (not recorded which). The clonotype was recovered from a donor aged 50 or older with non-small cell lung cancer. The CDR3 nucleotides read TGCAGTGTCCCGCGGCAGAGCTCCTACAATGAGCAGTTCTTC. This gives the protein CSVPRQSSYNEQFF.